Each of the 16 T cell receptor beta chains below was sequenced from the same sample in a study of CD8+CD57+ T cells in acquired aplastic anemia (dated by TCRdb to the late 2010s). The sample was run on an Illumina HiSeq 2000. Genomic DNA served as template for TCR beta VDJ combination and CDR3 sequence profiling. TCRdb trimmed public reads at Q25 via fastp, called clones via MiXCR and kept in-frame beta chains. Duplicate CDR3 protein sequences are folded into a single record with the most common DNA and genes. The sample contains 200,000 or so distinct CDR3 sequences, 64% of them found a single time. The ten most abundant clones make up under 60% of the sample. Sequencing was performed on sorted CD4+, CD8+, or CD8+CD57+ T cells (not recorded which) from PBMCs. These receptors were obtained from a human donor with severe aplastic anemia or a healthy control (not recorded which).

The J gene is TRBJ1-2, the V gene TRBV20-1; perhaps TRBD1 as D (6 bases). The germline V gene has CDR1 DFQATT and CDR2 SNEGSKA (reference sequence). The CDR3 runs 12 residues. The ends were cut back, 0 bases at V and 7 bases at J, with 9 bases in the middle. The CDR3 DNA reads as TGCAGTGCTAGAGAAGGGGGGTCTGGCTACACCTTC. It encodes CSAREGGSGYTF.

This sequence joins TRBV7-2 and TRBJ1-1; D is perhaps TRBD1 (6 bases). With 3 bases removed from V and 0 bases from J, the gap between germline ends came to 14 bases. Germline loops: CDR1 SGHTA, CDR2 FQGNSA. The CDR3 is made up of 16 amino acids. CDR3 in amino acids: CASSFTGRGVNTEAFF. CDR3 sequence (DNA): TGTGCCAGCAGCTTTACAGGGAGGGGTGTGAACACTGAAGCTTTCTTT.

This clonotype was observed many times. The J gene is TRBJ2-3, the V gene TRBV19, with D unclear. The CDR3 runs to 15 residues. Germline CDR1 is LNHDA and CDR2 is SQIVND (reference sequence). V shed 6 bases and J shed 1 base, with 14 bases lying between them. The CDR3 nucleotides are TGTGCCAGTAGAGTCCGTGGTGGAGGCACAGATACGCAGTATTTT. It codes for CASRVRGGGTDTQYF.

This chain's CDR3 is CASSYSYRVSTDTQYF. In DNA form, the CDR3 reads TGTGCCAGCAGTTACTCGTACAGGGTGAGCACAGATACGCAGTATTTT. The rearrangement joins TRBV6-6 to TRBJ2-3; D possibly corresponds to TRBD1 (6 bases). The CDR3 totals 16 residues. Trimming shortened V by 0 bases and J by 0 bases, and 10 bases separated the two germline ends. Germline V gene lookup returns CDR1 MNHNY and CDR2 SVGAGI (reference sequence).

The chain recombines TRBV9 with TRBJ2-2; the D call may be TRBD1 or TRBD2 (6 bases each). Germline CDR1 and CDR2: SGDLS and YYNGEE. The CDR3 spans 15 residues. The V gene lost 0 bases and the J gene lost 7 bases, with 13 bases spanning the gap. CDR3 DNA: TGTGCCAGCAGCGTAGTTGGGGGGCAGGACGGGGAGCTGTTTTTT. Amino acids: CASSVVGGQDGELFF.

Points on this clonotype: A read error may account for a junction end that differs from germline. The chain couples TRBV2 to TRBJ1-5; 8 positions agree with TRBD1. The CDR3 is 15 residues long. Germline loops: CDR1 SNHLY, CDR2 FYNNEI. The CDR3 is CAGRGTGYSNQPQHF. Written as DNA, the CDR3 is TGTGCCGGCAGAGGGACAGGTTATAGCAATCAGCCCCAGCATTTT.

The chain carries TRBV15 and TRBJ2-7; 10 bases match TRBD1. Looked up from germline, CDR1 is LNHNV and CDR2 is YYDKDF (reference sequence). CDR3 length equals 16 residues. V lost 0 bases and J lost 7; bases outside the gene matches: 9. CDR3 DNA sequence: TGTGCCACCAGCAGAGACCGTGACAGGGGGCTACGTGAGCAGTACTTC. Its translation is CATSRDRDRGLREQYF.

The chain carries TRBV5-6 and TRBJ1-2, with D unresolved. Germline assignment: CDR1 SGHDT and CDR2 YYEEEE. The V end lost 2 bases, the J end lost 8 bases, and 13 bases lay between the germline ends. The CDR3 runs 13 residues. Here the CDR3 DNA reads TGTGCCAGCAGCTTAGGTCGGTTGGGCGGCTACACCTTC. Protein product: CASSLGRLGGYTF.

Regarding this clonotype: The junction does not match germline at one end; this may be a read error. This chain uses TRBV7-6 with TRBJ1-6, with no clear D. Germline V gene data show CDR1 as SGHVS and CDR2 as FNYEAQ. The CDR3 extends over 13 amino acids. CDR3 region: CASSLSYNSPLHF. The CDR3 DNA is TGTGCCAGCAGCTTATCCTACAATTCACCCCTCCACTTT. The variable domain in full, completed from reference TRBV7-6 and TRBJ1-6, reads GAGVSQSPRYKVTKRGQDVALRCDPISGHVSLYWYRQALGQGPEFLTYFNYEAQQDKSGLPNDRFSAERPEGSISTLTIQRTEQRDSAMYRCASSLSYNSPLHFGNGTRLTVT.

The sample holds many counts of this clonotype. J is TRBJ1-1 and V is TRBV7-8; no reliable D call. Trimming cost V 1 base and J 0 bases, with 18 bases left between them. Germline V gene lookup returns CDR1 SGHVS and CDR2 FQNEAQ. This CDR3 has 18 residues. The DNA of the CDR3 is TGTGCCAGCAGCTTAGTGTTACAGTTGGGATCAATGAACACTGAAGCTTTCTTT. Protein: CASSLVLQLGSMNTEAFF.

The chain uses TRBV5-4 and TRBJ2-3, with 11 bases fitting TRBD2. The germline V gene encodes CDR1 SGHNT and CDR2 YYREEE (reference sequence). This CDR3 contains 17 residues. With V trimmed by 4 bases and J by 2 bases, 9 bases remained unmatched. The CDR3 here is CASSAGTSGGATDTQYF. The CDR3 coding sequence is TGTGCCAGCAGCGCAGGGACTAGCGGTGGTGCCACAGATACGCAGTATTTT.

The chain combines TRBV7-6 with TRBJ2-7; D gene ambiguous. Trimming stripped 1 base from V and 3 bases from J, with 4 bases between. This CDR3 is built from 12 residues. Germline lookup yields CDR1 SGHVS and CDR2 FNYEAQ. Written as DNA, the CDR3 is TGTGCCAGCAGCTTAGAACACTACGAGCAGTACTTC. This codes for CASSLEHYEQYF.

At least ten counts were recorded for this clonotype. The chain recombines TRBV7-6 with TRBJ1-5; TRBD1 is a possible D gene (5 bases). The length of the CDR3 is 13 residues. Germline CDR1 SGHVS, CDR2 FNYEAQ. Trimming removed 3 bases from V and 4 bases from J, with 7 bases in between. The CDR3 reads CASSFGGNQPQHF. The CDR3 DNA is TGTGCCAGCAGCTTCGGGGGTAATCAGCCCCAGCATTTT.

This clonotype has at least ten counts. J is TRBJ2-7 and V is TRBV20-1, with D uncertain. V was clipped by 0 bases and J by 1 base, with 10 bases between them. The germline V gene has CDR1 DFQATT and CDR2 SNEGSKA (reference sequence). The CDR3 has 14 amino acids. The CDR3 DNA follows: TGCAGTGCTAGAGATCCGAAACATTCCTACGAGCAGTACTTC. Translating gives CSARDPKHSYEQYF.

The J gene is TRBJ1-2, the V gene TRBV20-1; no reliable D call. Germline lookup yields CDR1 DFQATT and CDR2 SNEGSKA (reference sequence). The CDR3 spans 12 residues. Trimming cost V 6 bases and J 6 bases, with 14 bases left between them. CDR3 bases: TGCAGTGCCTCCTGGTCAGCGGATGGCTACACCTTC. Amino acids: CSASWSADGYTF.

CDR3 residues: CASTYRDRDYGYTF. The CDR3 DNA reads TGTGCCAGCACCTATCGGGACAGGGACTATGGCTACACCTTC. This chain joins TRBV7-3 and TRBJ1-2; 9 bases are shared with TRBD1. The length of the CDR3 is 14 residues. V dropped 7 bases and J dropped 3; count of bases not matched to a gene: 6. Germline V gene lookup returns CDR1 SGHTA and CDR2 FQGTGA.